This T cell receptor (beta chain) is from a study of graft-versus-host responses after intestinal transplantation. This table comes from immunoSEQ multiplex PCR, and its TCRdb copy is limited to in-frame clones, with some not included. The sample yields tens of thousands of clones, about four fifths seen once. Study-level points and caveats: The marrow of recipients harbored GvH clones, and ileum or blood showed some of them first.

The CDR3 spans 15 residues. CDR1 and CDR2 from the germline V gene are MNHEY and SMNVEV (reference sequence). Unmatched junction bases numbered 3, after V lost 2 bases and J lost 1 base. Details on this clone: The target antigen is unknown.

This receptor was identified in a human donor who received an intestinal transplant. Sequenced here: unstimulated CD8+ T cells sorted from spleen or lymph node cells, sampled before intestinal transplant. The rearrangement joins TRBV27 to TRBJ2-7, with TRBD2 identical over 9 bases. CDR3 DNA sequence: TGTGCCAGCAGTTTACTAGCGGGAAGGTCCTACGAGCAGTACTTC. Translation gives CASSLLAGRSYEQYF.